This T cell receptor beta chain was captured in a study of T cell responses to AZD1222 COVID-19 vaccine. Germline V gives CDR1 SQVTM, CDR2 ANQGSEA. V lost 3 bases, J lost 0 bases, and 14 bases lay in between. CDR3 length: 15 residues. The count of this clone is one. The protocol was immunoSEQ multiplex PCR, while the TCRdb copy is restricted to in-frame clones and leaves out a portion. In the table there are approximately 80,000 clones, around 90% of which are singletons. The sequences come from peripheral blood, collected on day 0 of AZD1222 vaccination. The chain uses TRBV29-1 and TRBJ1-1; D not resolved. This sequence originates from an adult in good health. This chain's CDR3 is CSVDWQRQMNTEAFF. The CDR3 coding sequence is TGCAGCGTTGATTGGCAGCGCCAAATGAACACTGAAGCTTTCTTT.